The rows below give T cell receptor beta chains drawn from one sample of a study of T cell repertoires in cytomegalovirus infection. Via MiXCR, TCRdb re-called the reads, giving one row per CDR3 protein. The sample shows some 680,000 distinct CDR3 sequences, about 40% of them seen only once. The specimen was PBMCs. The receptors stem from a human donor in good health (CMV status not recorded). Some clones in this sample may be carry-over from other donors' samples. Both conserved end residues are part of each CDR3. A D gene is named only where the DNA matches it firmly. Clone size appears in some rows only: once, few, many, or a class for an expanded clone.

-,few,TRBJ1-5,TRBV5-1,TGCGCCAGCCCGCCGACCGGAGGCAATCAGCCCCAGCATTTT,CASPPTGGNQPQHF
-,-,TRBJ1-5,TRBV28,TGTGCCAGCAGTTTAGGGGGAGGGCCAGATCAGCCCCAGCATTTT,CASSLGGGPDQPQHF
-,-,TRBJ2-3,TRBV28,TGTGCCAGCAGTTTATGGGGCGTCGGGCCTTCGAGGTACACAGATACGCAGTATTTT,CASSLWGVGPSRYTDTQYF
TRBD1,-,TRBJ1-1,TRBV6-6,TGTGCCAGCAGTGACTGGCAGGGGGCTTCCACTGAAGCTTTCTTT,CASSDWQGASTEAFF
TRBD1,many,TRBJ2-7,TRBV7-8,TGTGCCAGCAGCGGGGGACAGGGGCCCTACGAGCAGTACTTC,CASSGGQGPYEQYF
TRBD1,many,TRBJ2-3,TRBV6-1,TGTGCCAGCAGTTTCTCTTGGGACAGTCTACGGACAGATACGCAGTATTTT,CASSFSWDSLRTDTQYF
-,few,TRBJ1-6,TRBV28,TGTGCCAGCTCTATAAGTTGGCGCGTGGCACCCCTCCACTTT,CASSISWRVAPLHF
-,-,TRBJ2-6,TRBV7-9,TGTGCCAGCAGCTACCTCCGAGGGGCTGGGGCCAACGTCCTGACTTTC,CASSYLRGAGANVLTF
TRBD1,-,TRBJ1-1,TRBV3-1,TGTGCCAGCAGCCCACGAGGGGGACAGAGTTTGAAGACTGAAGCTTTCTTT,CASSPRGGQSLKTEAFF
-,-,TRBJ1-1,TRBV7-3,TGTGCCAGCAGCTTAGATTTCGCGGAGTTGAACACTGAAGCTTTCTTT,CASSLDFAELNTEAFF
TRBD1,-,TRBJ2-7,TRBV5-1,TGCGCCAGCAGCTGGGGACAGGGGGCCCCCTACGAGCAGTACTTC,CASSWGQGAPYEQYF
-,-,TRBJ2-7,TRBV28,TGTGCCAGCAGAAGTCACGGGATCTACGAGCAGTACTTC,CASRSHGIYEQYF
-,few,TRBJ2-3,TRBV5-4,TGTGCCAGCAGCTTGGATGGCGGGGCCACAGATACGCAGTATTTT,CASSLDGGATDTQYF
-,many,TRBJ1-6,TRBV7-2,TGTGCCAGCAGCTTAGTTTTATTTGATTCACCCCTCCACTTT,CASSLVLFDSPLHF
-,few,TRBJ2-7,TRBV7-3,TGTGCCAGCAGGGGGGACATTCTATCCCCCTTCGAGCAGTACTTC,CASRGDILSPFEQYF
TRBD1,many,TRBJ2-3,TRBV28,TGTGCCAGCAGTACCTACAGGGGGTCAGGAGATACGCAGTATTTT,CASSTYRGSGDTQYF
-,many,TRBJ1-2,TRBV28,TGTGCCAGCAGTTCCACTAACTATGGCTACACCTTC,CASSSTNYGYTF
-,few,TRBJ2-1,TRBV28,TGTGCCAGCAGTTCCCCGGGGATTGTTCCCAATGAGCAGTTCTTC,CASSSPGIVPNEQFF
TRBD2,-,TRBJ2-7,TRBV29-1,TGCAGCGTTGGACTAGCGGGAACGAGAACCTACGAGCAGTACTTC,CSVGLAGTRTYEQYF
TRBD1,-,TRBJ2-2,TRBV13,TGTGCCAGCAGCTTGACAGGGACGGCCGGGGAGCTGTTTTTT,CASSLTGTAGELFF
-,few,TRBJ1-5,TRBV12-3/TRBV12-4,TGTGCCAGCACCCTCCGGGGCCAAAATCAGCCCCAGCATTTT,CASTLRGQNQPQHF
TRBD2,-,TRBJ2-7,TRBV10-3,TGTGCCATCAGTGGGACTAGCGGGTCCTACGAGCAGTACTTC,CAISGTSGSYEQYF
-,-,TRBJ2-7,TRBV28,TGTGCCAGCAGTCCTATATCCCTACAGGGCTACGAGCAGTACTTC,CASSPISLQGYEQYF
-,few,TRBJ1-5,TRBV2,TGTGCCAGCAGTCAAAACCGGGACAGCAATCAGCCCCAGCATTTT,CASSQNRDSNQPQHF